The 27 T cell receptor beta chains below come from one sample, sequenced in a study of T-cell memory formation after mild COVID-19. TCRdb reprocessed the 5' RACE reads via MiXCR and lists one record per CDR3 protein. The repertoire consists of about 120,000 distinct CDR3 sequences, with 22% occurring once and the leading ten covering around 41%. Sample: PBMCs or a T cell subset sorted from them (not recorded which). The receptors shown here come from a man in his late teens or twenties who had mild COVID-19 (a few samples of this study predate the infection). Cell type and time point are not known.

V is TRBV12-3 or TRBV12-4 and J is TRBJ2-1, with TRBD2 as a possible D gene (5 bases). V lost 7 bases, J lost 3 bases, and 16 bases lay in between. The CDR3 covers 15 residues. This chain's CDR3 is CASTPGRAVYNEQFF. The CDR3 nucleotides are TGTGCCAGCACCCCCGGGCGGGCCGTCTACAATGAGCAGTTCTTC.

This clonotype was counted a few times. The V call is TRBV5-1, the J call TRBJ2-1, with TRBD2 matching over 13 bases. CDR3 length: 15 amino acids. Losses at the gene ends were 4 bases for V and 7 bases for J; bases not matched to a gene: 5. CDR1 and CDR2 (germline): SGHRS, YFSETQ. The CDR3 here is CASSLGTSGVNEQFF. CDR3 nucleotide sequence: TGCGCCAGCAGCCTAGGGACTAGCGGGGTGAATGAGCAGTTCTTC. Complete variable domain (other parts from reference TRBV5-1 and TRBJ2-1): KAGVTQTPRYLIKTRGQQVTLSCSPISGHRSVSWYQQTPGQGLQFLFEYFSETQRNKGNFPGRFSGRQFSNSRSEMNVSTLELGDSALYLCASSLGTSGVNEQFFGPGTRLTVL.

There are a few counts of this clonotype. J is TRBJ2-7 and V is TRBV7-9, with D maybe TRBD2 (5 bases). This CDR3 is 13 amino acids long. Germline CDR1 is SEHNR and CDR2 is FQNEAQ (reference sequence). V was shortened by 0 bases and J by 5 bases, with 8 bases between the two germline ends. Here the CDR3 reads CASSLASADEQYF. The CDR3 nucleotides read TGTGCCAGCAGCTTAGCTAGCGCCGACGAGCAGTACTTC. Drawing the rest from reference TRBV7-9 and TRBJ2-7, the complete variable domain is DTGVSQNPRHKITKRGQNVTFRCDPISEHNRLYWYRQTLGQGPEFLTYFQNEAQLEKSRLLSDRFSAERPKGSFSTLEIQRTEQGDSAMYLCASSLASADEQYFGPGTRLTVT.

This clonotype has only a few counts. The chain recombines TRBV7-8 with TRBJ2-5; no definite D call. Between the trimmed V and J ends, which lost 3 bases and 1 base, there was a span of 18 bases. The CDR3 runs to 17 residues. Germline CDR1 and CDR2: SGHVS and FQNEAQ. CDR3 loop: CASSFALGVPFQETQYF. CDR3 sequence (DNA): TGTGCCAGCAGCTTTGCGCTTGGAGTTCCTTTCCAAGAGACCCAGTACTTC.

This clonotype was seen a handful of times. The chain has TRBV20-1 and TRBJ2-4; TRBD2 matches at 12 bases. This CDR3 contains 19 residues. Trimming removed 5 bases from V and 0 bases from J; junction bases left unmatched: 14. The germline gives CDR1 DFQATT, CDR2 SNEGSKA (reference sequence). The CDR3 DNA reads TGCAGTGCTGCCCATTTGACTAGCGGGGGACCCATAGCCAAAAACATTCAGTACTTC. Its translation: CSAAHLTSGGPIAKNIQYF.

A few counts support this clonotype. The chain joins TRBV7-9 to TRBJ2-3; D possibly corresponds to TRBD1 (5 bases). The CDR3 has 15 residues. The V end was cut by 1 base, the J end by 1 base, with 9 bases between. In germline, CDR1 is SEHNR, CDR2 FQNEAQ (reference sequence). CDR3 protein: CASSLGGQGTDTQYF. The CDR3 DNA reads TGTGCCAGCAGCTTAGGGGGCCAGGGCACAGATACGCAGTATTTT. Complete variable domain (other parts from reference TRBV7-9 and TRBJ2-3): DTGVSQNPRHKITKRGQNVTFRCDPISEHNRLYWYRQTLGQGPEFLTYFQNEAQLEKSRLLSDRFSAERPKGSFSTLEIQRTEQGDSAMYLCASSLGGQGTDTQYFGPGTRLTVL.

This chain joins TRBV20-1 and TRBJ2-3; maybe TRBD2 (7 bases). CDR3 length: 14 residues. Per the germline V gene, CDR1 is DFQATT and CDR2 is SNEGSKA (reference sequence). V dropped 6 bases and J dropped 3 bases, with 16 bases sitting between them. The CDR3 DNA sequence: TGCAGTGCCAGGGGCTGGCGGGGGACAGATACGCAGTATTTT. Its translation: CSARGWRGTDTQYF.

This clonotype was observed a handful of times. This sequence joins TRBV7-2 and TRBJ2-2; D may be TRBD1 (6 bases). Trimming left V 5 bases short and J 4 bases short, with 14 bases between. CDR3 size: 15 residues. Germline lookup yields CDR1 SGHTA and CDR2 FQGNSA. The CDR3: CASSPQGSATGELFF. The CDR3 coding sequence is TGTGCCAGCAGCCCGCAGGGGAGCGCCACCGGGGAGCTGTTTTTT.

This clonotype was detected only a few times. This chain joins TRBV27 and TRBJ2-5; 10 bases map to TRBD2. This CDR3 has 15 residues. Unmatched junction bases numbered 6, after V lost 3 bases and J lost 5 bases. Looked up from germline, CDR1 is MNHEY and CDR2 is SMNVEV (reference sequence). CDR3 protein: CASSFSGGPLETQYF. In DNA form, the CDR3 reads TGTGCCAGCAGTTTTAGCGGGGGGCCGTTGGAGACCCAGTACTTC.

V and J are TRBV3-1 and TRBJ1-3; 7 bases are a match to TRBD1. Germline assignment: CDR1 LGHDT and CDR2 YNNKEL (reference sequence). The trim removed 1 base at V and 8 bases at J, leaving 5 bases unmatched. The CDR3 runs to 14 residues. The CDR3 loop is CASSQGDRKDTIYF. CDR3 nucleotide sequence: TGTGCCAGCAGCCAAGGGGACAGAAAGGACACCATATATTTT.

The rearrangement joins TRBV5-5 to TRBJ1-2; 12 positions match TRBD1. CDR3 size: 15 residues. V was pared by 4 bases and J by 2 bases, with 3 bases of the junction left unmatched. The germline CDR1 and CDR2 sequences are SGHKS and YYEKEE (reference sequence). The CDR3 loop reads CASSVGQGANYGYTF. CDR3 in DNA: TGTGCCAGCAGCGTGGGACAGGGGGCGAACTATGGCTACACCTTC. Full variable domain (outside the CDR3, taken from reference TRBV5-5 and TRBJ1-2): DAGVTQSPTHLIKTRGQQVTLRCSPISGHKSVSWYQQVLGQGPQFIFQYYEKEERGRGNFPDRFSARQFPNYSSELNVNALLLGDSALYLCASSVGQGANYGYTFGSGTRLTVV.

This clonotype has more than one count but fewer than ten. CDR3 amino acids: CASSLRRDRYIYEQYF. The CDR3, as DNA: TGTGCCAGCAGTTTACGCCGGGACAGGTATATCTACGAGCAGTACTTC. The J gene is TRBJ2-7, the V gene TRBV27; 8 bases align to TRBD1. Germline CDR1 and CDR2: MNHEY and SMNVEV (reference sequence). This CDR3 region has 16 residues. V was pared by 2 bases and J by 3 bases, with 9 bases of the junction left unmatched.

This chain uses TRBV27 with TRBJ2-7; TRBD1 agrees at 8 bases. Germline V CDR1 and CDR2: MNHEY, SMNVEV (reference sequence). The CDR3 totals 12 residues. V trimming: 8 bases; J trimming: 6 bases; junction bases outside the gene matches: 6. CDR3 region: CASGQGPLEQYF. CDR3 DNA: TGTGCCAGCGGACAGGGTCCCCTCGAGCAGTACTTC.

V gene TRBV6-5 combines with J gene TRBJ2-6, with D tentatively TRBD1 (6 bases). The germline gives CDR1 MNHEY, CDR2 SVGAGI. The CDR3 loop spans 17 amino acids. The germline V and J ends were trimmed by 2 bases and 2 bases, with 13 bases remaining between them. CDR3 amino acids: CASSYRTARAGANVLTF. CDR3 sequence (DNA): TGTGCCAGCAGTTACAGGACAGCGAGGGCTGGGGCCAACGTCCTGACTTTC.

In its sample, this clonotype was seen once. V usage is TRBV6-2 or TRBV6-3 and J usage is TRBJ2-7; 8 nucleotides line up with TRBD1. The J segment lost 3 bases and the V segment lost 0 bases, leaving 4 bases of the junction unmatched. Germline values: CDR1 MNHEY, CDR2 SVGEGT. The CDR3 extends over 15 amino acids. The CDR3 loop reads CASSYSRDRGYEQYV. The CDR3 DNA follows: TGTGCCAGCAGTTACTCGCGTGACAGGGGCTACGAGCAGTACGTC.

This clonotype was detected a few times. The CDR3 region is CASGTRDSNQPQHF. In nucleotides, the CDR3 is TGTGCCAGCGGAACCAGGGATAGCAATCAGCCCCAGCATTTT. V usage is TRBV12-3 or TRBV12-4 and J usage is TRBJ1-5; the D gene is possibly TRBD1 (5 bases). The CDR3 covers 14 residues. The V end was cut by 8 bases, the J end by 0 bases, with 11 bases between.

The chain is built from TRBV5-6 and TRBJ2-1, with 11 bases aligning to TRBD2. The CDR3 is 14 residues long. V shed 4 bases and J 5 bases; nucleotides not matched to a gene: 2. Germline V gene data show CDR1 as SGHDT and CDR2 as YYEEEE. CDR3 residues: CASSPGLADNEQFF. CDR3 in DNA: TGTGCCAGCAGCCCGGGACTAGCGGACAATGAGCAGTTCTTC. Combining the CDR3 with reference TRBV5-6 and TRBJ2-1 gives the whole variable domain DAGVTQSPTHLIKTRGQQVTLRCSPKSGHDTVSWYQQALGQGPQFIFQYYEEEERQRGNFPDRFSGHQFPNYSSELNVNALLLGDSALYLCASSPGLADNEQFFGPGTRLTVL.

V and J are TRBV5-6 and TRBJ2-2; D call uncertain. CDR3 length equals 15 residues. The germline V gene encodes CDR1 SGHDT and CDR2 YYEEEE. The V and J ends lost 3 bases and 1 base respectively, with 10 bases between them. CDR3 in amino acids: CASSSVAWNTGELFF. In DNA, the CDR3 is TGTGCCAGCAGCTCAGTTGCATGGAACACCGGGGAGCTGTTTTTT. The full variable domain, its missing parts supplied by reference TRBV5-6 and TRBJ2-2, is DAGVTQSPTHLIKTRGQQVTLRCSPKSGHDTVSWYQQALGQGPQFIFQYYEEEERQRGNFPDRFSGHQFPNYSSELNVNALLLGDSALYLCASSSVAWNTGELFFGEGSRLTVL.

Only a few counts were recorded for this clonotype. The chain combines TRBV29-1 with TRBJ1-2, with a possible D match to TRBD1 (5 bases). CDR3 length: 11 amino acids. Germline CDR1 SQVTM, CDR2 ANQGSEA. The V gene lost 3 bases and the J gene lost 5 bases, with 7 bases spanning the gap. CDR3 sequence (DNA): TGCAGCGTTGACAGGGCTTATGGCTACACCTTC. Its protein product is CSVDRAYGYTF.

The V call is TRBV7-3, the J call TRBJ2-1; 12 bases map to TRBD2. V was clipped by 5 bases and J by 6 bases; unmatched bases: 5. This CDR3 spans 15 amino acids. Germline V gene lookup returns CDR1 SGHTA and CDR2 FQGTGA. The CDR3 nucleotides are TGTGCCAGCAGCCCTACTAGCGGGGGGTCCAATGAGCAGTTCTTC. This gives the protein CASSPTSGGSNEQFF.

This chain uses TRBV9 with TRBJ1-6; 8 positions agree with TRBD1. J was trimmed by 9 bases and V by 4 bases; bases with no gene match: 6. Germline lookup yields CDR1 SGDLS and CDR2 YYNGEE. The CDR3 totals 14 residues. CDR3 bases: TGTGCCAGCAGCACGGGACAGGCCAGTTCACCCCTCCACTTT. It yields the protein CASSTGQASSPLHF.

This clonotype has just a few counts. The chain links TRBV20-1 to TRBJ2-7; 9 bases map to TRBD1. The length of the CDR3 is 15 residues. Per germline, CDR1 DFQATT and CDR2 SNEGSKA (reference sequence). J gave up 4 bases and V 4 bases, and 11 bases lay outside the gene matches. CDR3 residues: CSANLPTGGLYEQYF. The CDR3 nucleotides read TGCAGTGCTAATCTCCCGACAGGGGGATTATACGAGCAGTACTTC.

The V gene is TRBV7-9, the J gene TRBJ2-3; D is tentatively TRBD1 or TRBD2 (5 bases each). CDR1 SEHNR and CDR2 FQNEAQ come from the germline V gene (reference sequence). Trimming stripped 1 base from V and 6 bases from J, with 11 bases between. This CDR3 contains 14 residues. The CDR3 here is CASSLGGSGDTQYF. CDR3 nucleotides: TGTGCCAGCAGCTTAGGCGGGTCAGGGGATACGCAGTATTTT.

This clonotype has a handful of counts. This chain uses TRBV4-3 with TRBJ2-6; D remains ambiguous. V lost 3 bases, J lost 0 bases, and 6 bases lay in between. Germline loops: CDR1 LGHNA, CDR2 YSLEER. This CDR3 contains 15 residues. The CDR3 is CASSHRISGANVLTF. The CDR3 nucleotides are TGCGCCAGCAGCCACAGGATCTCTGGGGCCAACGTCCTGACTTTC.

The sample holds a few counts of this clonotype. V usage is TRBV24-1 and J usage is TRBJ2-3; possibly TRBD1 for D (6 bases). This CDR3 has 16 residues. CDR1 is KGHDR and CDR2 is SFDVKD in the germline V gene. V was shortened by 5 bases and J by 0 bases, with 14 bases between the two germline ends. As DNA, the CDR3 is TGTGCCACCAGTGGGAGGACAGAGCCTAGCACAGATACGCAGTATTTT. Translation gives CATSGRTEPSTDTQYF.

This clonotype was picked up a small number of times. V usage is TRBV4-1 and J usage is TRBJ1-5; unclear D gene. The ends were cut back, 1 base at V and 1 base at J, with 17 bases in the middle. The CDR3 loop spans 18 amino acids. Looked up from germline, CDR1 is MGHRA and CDR2 is YSYEKL. The CDR3 reads CASSQAPPRASSNQPQHF. In nucleotides, the CDR3 is TGCGCCAGCAGCCAAGCACCACCCCGGGCCTCAAGCAATCAGCCCCAGCATTTT.

The gene calls are TRBV4-1 and TRBJ2-2; 8 nucleotides agree with TRBD1. Per germline, CDR1 MGHRA and CDR2 YSYEKL. With 2 bases clipped from V and 1 base from J, the junction kept 6 bases outside the gene matches. This CDR3 comprises 17 residues. CDR3 nucleotides: TGCGCCAGCAGCCAAAGAGGACAGGGCCTGAACACCGGGGAGCTGTTTTTT. The encoded protein is CASSQRGQGLNTGELFF.